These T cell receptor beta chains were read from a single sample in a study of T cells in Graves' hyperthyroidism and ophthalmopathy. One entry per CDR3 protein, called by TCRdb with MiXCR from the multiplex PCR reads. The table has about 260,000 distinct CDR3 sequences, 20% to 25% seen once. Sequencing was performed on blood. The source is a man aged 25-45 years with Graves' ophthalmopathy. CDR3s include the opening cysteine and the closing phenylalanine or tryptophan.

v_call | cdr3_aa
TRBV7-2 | CASMDYSYNEQFF
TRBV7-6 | CASSPGLAGVEAQYF
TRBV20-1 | CSARDGSGVVDTQYF
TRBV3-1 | CASSRDGNNSPLHF
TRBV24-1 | CATSVGGAEAFF
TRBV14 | CASSQDEGISDEQFF
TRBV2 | CASSREQGSETQYF
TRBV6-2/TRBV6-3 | CASSYSERGDSPLHF
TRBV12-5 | CVSGLREGYTEAFF
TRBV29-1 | CSVAPGHSTDEQYF
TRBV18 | CASSPPDMSGAEAFF
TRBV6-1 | CASSPVRTGNTEAFF
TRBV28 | CASSWGINQPQHF
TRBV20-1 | CSARTSGVRATIYF
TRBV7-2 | CASSLYGGGMETQYF
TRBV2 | CASGRDRYTGELFF
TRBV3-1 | CASSRLLGQGTTEAFF
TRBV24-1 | CATSRRGLEDEQYF
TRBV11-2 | CASRDLSGRGNEQFF
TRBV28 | CASSLQEGRGFSGANVLTF
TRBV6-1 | CASNPAVNTEAFF
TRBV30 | CAWRWGQGLGEQYF